The present entry profiles one TCR beta chain with its context. Antigen specificity is unknown. MiXCR, applied by TCRdb to the reads, yields one record per CDR3 protein. The sample has approximately 50,000 distinct CDR3 sequences, 20% seen once; the top ten hold roughly 78%. V shed 4 bases and J shed 2 bases, with 15 bases lying between them. Per germline, CDR1 MDHEN and CDR2 SYDVKM. The CDR3 runs to 15 residues. This entry comes from a study of T cell repertoires in cytomegalovirus infection. The overall study: The public TCR beta signatures pointed to both CMV infection and matching HLA type.

The study, taken as a whole, reports: Carriers of CMV and the relevant HLA type were discriminated by public TCR beta frequency.

This specimen consisted of CD8+ T cells from cultured PBMCs, obtained from culture after CMV antigen stimulation. The clonotype was recovered from a human donor in good health (CMV status not recorded). Some clones in this sample may be carry-over from other donors' samples. The chain has TRBV28 and TRBJ2-7; D assignment may be TRBD1 or TRBD2 (5 bases each). CDR3 protein: CASSSRTGATYEQYF. The DNA for the CDR3 is TGTGCCAGCAGTTCCCGCACCGGGGCAACCTACGAGCAGTACTTC. The complete variable domain, with remaining parts taken from reference TRBV28 and TRBJ2-7, reads DVKVTQSSRYLVKRTGEKVFLECVQDMDHENMFWYRQDPGLGLRLIYFSYDVKMKEKGDIPEGYSVSREKKERFSLILESASTNQTSMYLCASSSRTGATYEQYFGPGTRLTVT.